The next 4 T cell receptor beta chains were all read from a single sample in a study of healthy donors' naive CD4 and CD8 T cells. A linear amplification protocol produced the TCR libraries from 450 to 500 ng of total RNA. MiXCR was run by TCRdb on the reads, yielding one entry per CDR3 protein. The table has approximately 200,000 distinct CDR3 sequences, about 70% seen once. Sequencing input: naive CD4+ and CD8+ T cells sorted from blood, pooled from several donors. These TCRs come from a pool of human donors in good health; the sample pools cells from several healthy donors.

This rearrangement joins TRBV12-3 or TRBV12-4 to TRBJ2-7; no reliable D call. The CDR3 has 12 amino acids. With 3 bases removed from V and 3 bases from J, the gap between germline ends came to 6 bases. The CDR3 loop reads CASSLSLYEQYF. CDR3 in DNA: TGTGCCAGCAGTTTGTCTCTCTACGAGCAGTACTTC.

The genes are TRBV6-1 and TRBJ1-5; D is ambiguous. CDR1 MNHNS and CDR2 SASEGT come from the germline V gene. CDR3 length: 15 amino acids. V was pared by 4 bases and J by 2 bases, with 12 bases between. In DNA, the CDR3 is TGTGCCAGCAGTGGGGAGGGAACGGGCAATCAGCCCCAGCATTTT. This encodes CASSGEGTGNQPQHF.

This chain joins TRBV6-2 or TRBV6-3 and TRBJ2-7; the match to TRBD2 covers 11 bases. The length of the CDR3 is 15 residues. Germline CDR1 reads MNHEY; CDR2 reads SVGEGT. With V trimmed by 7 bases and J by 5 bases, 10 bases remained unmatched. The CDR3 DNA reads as TGTGCCAGCACTGCTCTTAGCGGGAGGGCGCACGAGCAGTACTTC. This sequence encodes CASTALSGRAHEQYF.

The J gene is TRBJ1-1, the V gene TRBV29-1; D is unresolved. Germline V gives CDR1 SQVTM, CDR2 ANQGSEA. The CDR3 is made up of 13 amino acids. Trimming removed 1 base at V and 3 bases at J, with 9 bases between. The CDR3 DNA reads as TGCAGCGTTGAAGGGGGTGGGGACACTGAAGCTTTCTTT. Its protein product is CSVEGGGDTEAFF.